The entry below gives a single T cell receptor beta chain sequence along with its context. What it recognizes is unknown. This entry comes from a study of OX40 agonist ivuxolimab in advanced cancers. The wider study: Every 2 weeks, patients received ivuxolimab intravenously, dosed at 0.01 to 10 mg/kg.

Germline CDR1 is MDHEN and CDR2 is SYDVKM. The length of the CDR3 is 18 residues. Trimming at V came to 3 bases and at J to 3 bases, leaving 17 bases not matched to a gene. General observations from the study: The authors did not determine the antigen specificity of the expanded peripheral T cells.

The protocol was immunoSEQ multiplex PCR, while the TCRdb copy is restricted to in-frame clones and leaves out a portion. The sample consists of 30,000 or so clones, roughly four fifths of them appearing once. V is TRBV28 and J is TRBJ2-7; 7 bases agree with TRBD2. Source: CD4+ or CD8+ T cells sorted from blood, taken in a trial of the OX40 agonist ivuxolimab. The sequence derives from an adult with an advanced solid tumor such as melanoma, head and neck, liver or kidney cancer. The DNA of the CDR3 is TGTGCCAGCAGTTTTGACGGGGCCGGGATTGCGGGAGACTACGAGCAGTACTTC. Its translation: CASSFDGAGIAGDYEQYF.